This T cell receptor (beta chain) appears in the sequencing data of a study of Ad26.COV2.S vaccination and SARS-CoV-2 variants (dated by TCRdb to 2020 to 2023). Background for the entire study: Donors in the vaccine arm were drawn from COV1001, a phase I-IIa trial of Ad26.COV2.S in healthy adults that was multicentre, randomized, double-blind and placebo-controlled. Dosing of Ad26.COV2.S was intramuscular, at either 5x10^10 or 1x10^11 viral particles, delivered as one shot or as two shots spaced 56 days apart. A total of some 30 samples were included in the TCR-sequenced set, comprising roughly 19 Ad26.COV2.S vaccine recipients, 5 placebo recipients and 8 SARS-CoV-2 convalescent individuals. TCRbeta repertoire sequencing was used to assess the specificity and breadth of SARS-CoV-2-reactive T cell receptors after Ad26.COV2.S vaccination. Trial participants were randomized into five groups of five: low-dose or high-dose Ad26.COV2.S given once or twice, or placebo on both occasions. Throughout the experiments and outcome assessment, investigators stayed blinded to trial group allocation. Findings and caveats that apply to the study as a whole: The study lacked the statistical power to compare responses across vaccine doses or regimens. The authors noted that total T cell responses may have been underestimated by the TCR breadth and depth analyses. After vaccination, substantial breadth of spike-specific CD8+ and CD4+ T cell responses was reported. Ad26.COV2.S recipients had higher spike-specific TCR breadth than placebo recipients (P = 0.0014). Comparable non-spike TCR breadth was observed between vaccine and placebo recipients, consistent with only spike being contained in the vaccine.

As concerns this clone: Its antigen remains unidentified. The input lacks base qualities; no much larger clone sits a single base away.

The CDR3 goes from the cysteine to the phenylalanine over 12 residues. Only the CDR3 DNA stays, 36 bases, in frame from base 1. CDR1 and CDR2 (LGHDT, YNNKEL) derive from the germline V gene (reference sequence). V gives up 7 bases and J gives up 6 bases, and the segment between their germline ends measures 12 bases. The immunoSEQ Assay was the method used to sequence TCRbeta CDR3 regions. After extraction, genomic DNA underwent amplification by bias-controlled multiplex PCR, followed by high-throughput sequencing. Turning to the authors' computational methods: To quantify the absolute abundance of every unique TCRbeta CDR3 region, sequences were collapsed and filtered. T cell fraction was estimated by normalizing TCRbeta template counts to usable DNA, which was measured by amplifying reference genes present in all nucleated cells. Repertoire TCRs were annotated as SARS-CoV-2-specific when V gene, CDR3 amino acid sequence and J gene were exactly matched to a known reactive TCR set. MIRA supplied the reference SARS-CoV-2 TCR set, which was filtered for enrichment in COVID-19-positive ImmuneCODE repertoires so that public or cross-reactive TCRs were removed. Based on the MIRA antigens, annotated TCRs were further analysed at the level of specific ORF or position within ORF. Depth was the summed frequency of annotated unique rearrangements, while breadth was defined as annotated unique rearrangements over total unique productive rearrangements. Two-sided Wilcoxon rank-sum tests were applied when comparing TCR breadth between groups. Not all clones reach the TCRdb copy of this immuneACCESS table, which keeps in-frame sequences only. Checked studies attribute under half of the gap to unresolved V genes and leave the rest unexplained. V, J and clone size reflect that table, while D and trimming were determined from the DNA. In this sample the table shows around 300,000 clones, approximately 86% of which occur a single time. The ten largest account for approximately 11% of the sample.

The sample's treatment or condition label, decoded: about 20 received Ad26.COV2.S at low or high dose, single or two shots; about 5 received placebo; per-sample allocation not given. For vaccine and placebo recipients, the sequenced repertoires came from samples collected on day 63 after the first injection. Cohort 1b enrolled some 25 adults aged 18-55 years at a single site in Boston, USA, between 29 July and 7 August 2020. Ad26.COV2.S was a replication-incompetent adenovirus type 26 vector expressing a prefusion-stabilized SARS-CoV-2 spike protein from the original Wuhan strain. The rearrangement joined TRBV3-1 (or the pseudogene TRBV3-2) to TRBJ1-1; the D gene cannot be resolved reliably. This clonotype originated in a person aged 18-60 years who received the Ad26.COV2.S COVID-19 vaccine or a placebo. The sequencing used peripheral blood, collected in a trial of Ad26.COV2.S vaccine versus placebo. The sequenced DNA is TGTGCCAGCACCGACTTCGGCTCTGAAGCTTTCTTT. Its product reads: CASTDFGSEAFF.